This T cell receptor beta chain was captured in a study of persistence of HIV-infected CD4 T cells. Study results and limitations: Antigen-responding cells were enriched for degenerate expanded CDR3beta sequences.

This nonspecific control used anti-CD3/anti-CD28 bead stimulation of CD4+ T cells. Sorting selected CD4+ T cells upregulating both CD40 ligand and CD69. Inclusion required CMV-positive serology and CD4+ counts above 400 cells/uL. The libraries were made with immunoSEQ version 4 in survey mode. Produced via immunoSEQ multiplex PCR; TCRdb's table is partial and in-frame only. The sample includes 35,000 to 40,000 clones, approximately 86% of them seen just once. The V gene's germline CDR1 is MNHEY and CDR2 SVGAGI. V lost 8 bases, J lost 2 bases, and 18 bases lay in between. CDR3 length equals 15 residues. With respect to this clone: Its antigen is not identified.

This specimen consisted of CD4+ T cells sorted from PBMCs after roughly 18-hour stimulation, obtained from a patient who received antiretroviral therapy. This chain joins TRBV6-5 and TRBJ1-1, with a weak D call TRBD1 (6 bases). The clonotype comes from an adult man with HIV who was CMV-seropositive. CDR3 region: CASVERGSANTEAFF. Written as DNA, the CDR3 is TGTGCCAGCGTCGAGAGGGGGTCGGCAAACACTGAAGCTTTCTTT.